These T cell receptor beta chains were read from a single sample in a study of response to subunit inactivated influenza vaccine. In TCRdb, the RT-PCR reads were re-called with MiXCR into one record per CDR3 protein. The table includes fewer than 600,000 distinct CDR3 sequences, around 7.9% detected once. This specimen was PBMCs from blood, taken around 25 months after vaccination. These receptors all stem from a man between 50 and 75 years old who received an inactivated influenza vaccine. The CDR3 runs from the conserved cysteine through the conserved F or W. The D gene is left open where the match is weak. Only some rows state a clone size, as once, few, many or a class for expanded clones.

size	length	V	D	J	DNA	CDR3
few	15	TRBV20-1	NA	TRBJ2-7	TGCAGTGCTATTGGGACTGTAGCGTATTCCTACGAGCAGTACTTC	CSAIGTVAYSYEQYF
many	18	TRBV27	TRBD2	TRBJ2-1	TGTGCCAGCAGTTCCACGCGGACTAGCGGGGGCCGGGATAATGAGCAGTTCTTC	CASSSTRTSGGRDNEQFF
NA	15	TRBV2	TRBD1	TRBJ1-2	TGTGCCAGCAGGGTATATAGGACAGGGGAGTATGGCTACACCTTC	CASRVYRTGEYGYTF
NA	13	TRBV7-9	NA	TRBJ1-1	TGTGCCAGCAGCTTACTAAGTGCCCTTGAAGCTTTCTTT	CASSLLSALEAFF
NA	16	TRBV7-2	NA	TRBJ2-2	TGTGCCATCACACGAAACCCCGGGGGGCGCGGAGGGGAGCTGTTTTTT	CAITRNPGGRGGELFF
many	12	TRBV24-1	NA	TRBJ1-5	TGTGCCACCAGTGACGGGGTCCAGCCCCAGCATTTT	CATSDGVQPQHF
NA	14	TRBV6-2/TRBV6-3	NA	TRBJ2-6	TGTGCCAGCTACCCCCACTCTGGGGCCAACGTCCTGACTTTC	CASYPHSGANVLTF
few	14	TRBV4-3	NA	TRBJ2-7	TGCGCCAGCAGCCAAGAAAGGCCTCCCGACGAGCAGTACTTC	CASSQERPPDEQYF
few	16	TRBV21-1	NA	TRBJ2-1	TGTGCCAGCAGCAACCGCGGGAGCAGCTCCTACAATGAGCAGTTCTTC	CASSNRGSSSYNEQFF
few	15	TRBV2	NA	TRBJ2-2	TGTGCCAGCAAAGAGCGGTGGCAAAACACCGGGGAGCTGTTTTTT	CASKERWQNTGELFF
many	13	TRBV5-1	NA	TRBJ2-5	TGCGCCAGCAGCCCCAGTGGGGGAGAGACCCAGTACTTC	CASSPSGGETQYF
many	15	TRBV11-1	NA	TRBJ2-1	TGTGCCAGCAGCTTAGAGATCCTTGGGGTGAATGAGCAGTTCTTC	CASSLEILGVNEQFF
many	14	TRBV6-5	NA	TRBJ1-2	TGTGCCAGCAGTTACGACGGATCTAACTATGGCTACACCTTC	CASSYDGSNYGYTF
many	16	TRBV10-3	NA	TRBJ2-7	TGTGCCATCAGTGAGAGCAGGGTGGGAACGAAACACGAGCAGTACTTC	CAISESRVGTKHEQYF
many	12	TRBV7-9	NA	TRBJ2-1	TGTGCCAGCGGTGCAGGGTTCGCTGAGCAGTTCTTC	CASGAGFAEQFF